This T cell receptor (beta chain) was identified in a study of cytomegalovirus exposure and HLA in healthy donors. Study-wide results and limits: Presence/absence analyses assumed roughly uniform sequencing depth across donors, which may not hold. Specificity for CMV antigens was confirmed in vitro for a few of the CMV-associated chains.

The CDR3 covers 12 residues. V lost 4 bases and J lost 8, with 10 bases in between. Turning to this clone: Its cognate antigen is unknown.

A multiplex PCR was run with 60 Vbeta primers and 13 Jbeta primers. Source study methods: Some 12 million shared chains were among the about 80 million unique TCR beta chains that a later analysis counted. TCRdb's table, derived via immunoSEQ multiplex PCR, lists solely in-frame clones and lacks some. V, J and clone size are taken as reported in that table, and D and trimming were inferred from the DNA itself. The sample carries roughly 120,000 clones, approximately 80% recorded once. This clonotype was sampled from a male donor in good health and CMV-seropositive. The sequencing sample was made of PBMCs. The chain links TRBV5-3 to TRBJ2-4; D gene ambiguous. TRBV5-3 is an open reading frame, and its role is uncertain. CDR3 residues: CARSVPSDIQYF. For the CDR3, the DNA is TGTGCCAGAAGCGTCCCTTCGGACATTCAGTACTTC.